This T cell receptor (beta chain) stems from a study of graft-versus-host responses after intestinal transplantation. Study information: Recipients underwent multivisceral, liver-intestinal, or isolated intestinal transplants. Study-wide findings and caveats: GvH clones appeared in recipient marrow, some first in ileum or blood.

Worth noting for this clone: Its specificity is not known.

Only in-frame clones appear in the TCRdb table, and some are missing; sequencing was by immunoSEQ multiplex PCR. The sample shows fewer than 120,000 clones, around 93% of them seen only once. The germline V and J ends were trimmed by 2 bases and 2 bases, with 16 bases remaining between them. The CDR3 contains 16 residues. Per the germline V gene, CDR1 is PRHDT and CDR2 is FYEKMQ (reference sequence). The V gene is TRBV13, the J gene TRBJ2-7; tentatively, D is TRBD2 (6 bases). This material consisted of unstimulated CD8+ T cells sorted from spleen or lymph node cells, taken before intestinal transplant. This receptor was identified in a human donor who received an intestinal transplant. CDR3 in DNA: TGTGCCAGCAGCTTACGGCTCGGGAGAGGGGCCTACGAGCAGTACTTC. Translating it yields CASSLRLGRGAYEQYF.